This T cell receptor beta chain stems from a study of regulatory T cells in long-lasting Graves disease. Deletions cut 6 bases from V and 12 bases from J, with 24 bases between. Germline CDR1 MDHEN, CDR2 SYDVKM. The CDR3 is 14 amino acids. In its sample, this clonotype was seen many times. As to time point: newly diagnosed GD, antithyroid drugs for less than 3 months. Making the TCR library involved RNA that had been extracted from PBMCs. CDR3-region Arm-PCR and iRepertoire HTBI primers produced the TCR beta libraries. MiXCR was run by TCRdb on the multiplex PCR reads, yielding one entry per CDR3 protein. The sample holds 350,000 to 450,000 distinct CDR3 sequences, roughly 10% seen once. This sample also belongs to another study, concerning T cells in Graves' hyperthyroidism and ophthalmopathy. That publication notes: With the HTBI primer set, the TCR CDR3 went through a first round of RT-PCR.

The sample consisted of peripheral blood mononuclear cells (PBMCs), taken at new diagnosis, from a patient treated with antithyroid drugs. The rearrangement uses TRBV28 and TRBJ2-7, with D tentatively TRBD2 (6 bases). This sequence was found in a woman aged 18-29 years with Graves disease. CDR3 nucleotides: TGTGCCAGCAGCCTCTTGACCGGGAGTGTTGTTCGGTACTTC. Its protein is CASSLLTGSVVRYF.